The 15 T cell receptor beta chains below were found in one sample sequenced in a study of cytomegalovirus exposure and HLA in healthy donors. The study ran its PCR with 60 Vbeta and 13 Jbeta primers. Assay: immunoSEQ multiplex PCR; the TCRdb copy retains only in-frame clones and omits some. Altogether some 130,000 clones are present, approximately 71% being singletons, with the ten largest covering approximately 2%. Sequences were obtained from PBMCs. All receptors derive from a man aged 25 to 40 in good health and CMV-seronegative.

A few counts support this clone. This chain joins TRBV19 and TRBJ2-1; D is ambiguous. Germline V CDR1 and CDR2: LNHDA, SQIVND (reference sequence). The V and J ends lost 5 bases and 0 bases respectively, with 14 bases between them. The CDR3 runs 16 residues. The CDR3 coding sequence is TGTGCCAGTAGTTCAGGTAGTCTGTACTCCTACAATGAGCAGTTCTTC. Translation: CASSSGSLYSYNEQFF.

This rearrangement joins TRBV7-8 to TRBJ1-1; D unclear. V lost 1 base, J lost 1 base, and 4 bases lay in between. Germline CDR1 reads SGHVS; CDR2 reads FQNEAQ. This CDR3 contains 13 residues. CDR3 in DNA: TGTGCCAGCAGCTTAGACAGGAACACTGAAGCTTTCTTT. The encoded protein is CASSLDRNTEAFF.

This chain connects TRBV4-2 to TRBJ2-1; TRBD1 is a possible D gene (5 bases). The CDR3 has 17 amino acids. Per the germline V gene, CDR1 is LGHNA and CDR2 is YNFKEQ. V was trimmed by 0 bases and J by 3 bases, leaving 15 bases between them. The DNA for the CDR3 is TGTGCCAGCAGCCAAGAGGGGTCCACTCAGGGCTACAATGAGCAGTTCTTC. It is translated as CASSQEGSTQGYNEQFF.

The V and J genes are TRBV30 and TRBJ1-4; D unclear. The CDR3 contains 14 residues. V was cut by 2 bases and J by 8 bases, with 15 bases left in between. Germline V gene data show CDR1 as GTSNPN and CDR2 as SVGIG (reference sequence). The CDR3 sequence: CAWSRGQEAEKLFF. The CDR3 DNA reads as TGTGCCTGGAGTCGCGGGCAGGAGGCCGAAAAACTGTTTTTT.

V usage is TRBV5-1 and J usage is TRBJ2-5; D may be TRBD1 (5 bases). The J call may be in error: the DNA end matches TRBJ2-7 better. The CDR3 loop spans 15 amino acids. CDR1 and CDR2 from the germline V gene are SGHRS and YFSETQ. The CDR3 loop reads CASSLAPGDSYEQYF. The DNA for the CDR3 is TGCGCCAGCAGCTTAGCCCCTGGTGACAGCTACGAGCAGTACTTC.

The chain carries TRBV9 and TRBJ1-2; D is unclear. Trimming stripped 6 bases from V and 0 bases from J, with 12 bases between. Germline V gene sequence: CDR1 SGDLS, CDR2 YYNGEE. This CDR3 contains 14 residues. The CDR3 sequence: CASTGGPANYGYTF. The CDR3 DNA reads TGTGCCAGCACAGGAGGCCCGGCTAACTATGGCTACACCTTC.

The rearrangement links TRBV7-6 to TRBJ2-5; D may be TRBD1 (6 bases). V lost 1 base, J lost 1 base, and 10 bases lay in between. The CDR3 has 15 residues. In germline, CDR1 is SGHVS, CDR2 FNYEAQ. The CDR3 sequence is CASSLGQVFQETQYF. The CDR3 DNA reads TGTGCCAGCAGCTTAGGACAGGTCTTCCAAGAGACCCAGTACTTC.

CDR3 in amino acids: CASSKTGSLESSYEQYF. The CDR3 DNA reads as TGTGCCAGCAGTAAGACAGGGTCTCTCGAAAGCTCCTACGAGCAGTACTTC. The chain uses TRBV2 and TRBJ2-7; TRBD1 matches at 7 bases. CDR1 and CDR2 (germline): SNHLY, FYNNEI. The length of the CDR3 is 17 residues. After removal of 5 bases from V and 0 bases from J, the junction contained 13 bases not matched to a gene.

J is TRBJ2-7 and V is TRBV4-2, with 10 bases that match TRBD2. V lost 2 bases, J lost 5 bases, and 6 bases stayed unmatched. There are 15 residues in the CDR3. From germline, CDR1 is LGHNA and CDR2 YNFKEQ. The chain's CDR3 is CASSQSGTSAHEQYF. CDR3 coding DNA: TGTGCCAGCAGCCAATCCGGGACTAGCGCGCACGAGCAGTACTTC.

V usage is TRBV7-8 and J usage is TRBJ2-5, with a tentative D call TRBD2 (5 bases). This CDR3 has 14 amino acids. CDR1 and CDR2 from the germline V gene are SGHVS and FQNEAQ. Trimming shortened V by 4 bases and J by 2 bases, and 11 bases separated the two germline ends. The CDR3 spells CASSYREIQETQYF. The DNA for the CDR3 is TGTGCCAGCAGCTATAGGGAGATACAAGAGACCCAGTACTTC.

This chain connects TRBV5-6 to TRBJ1-4, with TRBD1 as a possible D gene (6 bases). Per the germline V gene, CDR1 is SGHDT and CDR2 is YYEEEE. This CDR3 has 16 amino acids. V was pared by 4 bases and J by 4 bases, with 17 bases between. DNA of the CDR3: TGTGCCAGCAGCAGGATTACAGGGTTGCGTAATGAAAAACTGTTTTTT. Protein sequence: CASSRITGLRNEKLFF.

V is TRBV14 and J is TRBJ2-1, with D perhaps TRBD2 (5 bases). Germline V gives CDR1 SGHDN, CDR2 FVKESK. Trimming removed 4 bases at V and 9 bases at J, with 16 bases between. The CDR3 contains 14 residues. CDR3 region: CASSPTGVGSEQFF. The CDR3 bases are TGTGCCAGCAGCCCAACGGGCGTGGGGAGTGAGCAGTTCTTC. Based on the CDR3 plus reference TRBV14 and TRBJ2-1, the full variable domain is EAGVTQFPSHSVIEKGQTVTLRCDPISGHDNLYWYRRVMGKEIKFLLHFVKESKQDESGMPNNRFLAERTGGTYSTLKVQPAELEDSGVYFCASSPTGVGSEQFFGPGTRLTVL.

The V gene is TRBV5-1, the J gene TRBJ1-5; D is possibly TRBD1 (5 bases). Germline CDR1 reads SGHRS; CDR2 reads YFSETQ. The CDR3 spans 15 residues. Trimming left V 0 bases short and J 6 bases short, with 13 bases between. The CDR3 DNA follows: TGCGCCAGCAGCTTGGCTGGGGGGGATGCTCAGCCCCAGCATTTT. It specifies CASSLAGGDAQPQHF.

This clone was counted a single time. The rearrangement uses TRBV19 and TRBJ2-1; tentatively, D is TRBD2 (5 bases). The CDR3 is 15 residues long. V gave up 1 base and J gave up 4 bases, with 11 bases separating them. CDR1 is LNHDA, CDR2 SQIVND, per germline (reference sequence). DNA for the CDR3: TGTGCCAGTAGTATAGGCACTAGAGTATACAATGAGCAGTTCTTC. Translation: CASSIGTRVYNEQFF.

The chain uses TRBV5-1 and TRBJ2-2, with 9 nucleotides matching TRBD1. The CDR3 loop spans 16 amino acids. Germline V lookup: CDR1 SGHRS, CDR2 YFSETQ. The junction had 7 bases not matched to a gene; V was cut back by 0 bases and J by 7 bases. CDR3 nucleotides: TGCGCCAGCAGCTTGGAACACAGGGGGCTAGTCGGGGAGCTGTTTTTT. Its protein product is CASSLEHRGLVGELFF.